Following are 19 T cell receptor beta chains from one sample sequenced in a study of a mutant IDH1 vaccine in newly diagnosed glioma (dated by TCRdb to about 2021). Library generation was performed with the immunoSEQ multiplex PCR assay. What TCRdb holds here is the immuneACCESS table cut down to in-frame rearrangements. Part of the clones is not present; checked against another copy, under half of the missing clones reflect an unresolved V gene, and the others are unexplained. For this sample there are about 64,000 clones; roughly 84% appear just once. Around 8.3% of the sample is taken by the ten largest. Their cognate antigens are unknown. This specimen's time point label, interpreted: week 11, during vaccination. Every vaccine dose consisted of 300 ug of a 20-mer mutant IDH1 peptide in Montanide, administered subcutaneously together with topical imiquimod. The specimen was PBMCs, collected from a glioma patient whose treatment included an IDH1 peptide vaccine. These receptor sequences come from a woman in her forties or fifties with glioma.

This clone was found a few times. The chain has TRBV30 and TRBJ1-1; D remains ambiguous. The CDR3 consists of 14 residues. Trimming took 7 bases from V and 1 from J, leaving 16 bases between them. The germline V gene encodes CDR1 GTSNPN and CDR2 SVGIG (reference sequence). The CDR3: CASRIPISNTEAFF. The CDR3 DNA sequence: TGTGCCTCCCGTATCCCTATTTCGAACACTGAAGCTTTCTTT.

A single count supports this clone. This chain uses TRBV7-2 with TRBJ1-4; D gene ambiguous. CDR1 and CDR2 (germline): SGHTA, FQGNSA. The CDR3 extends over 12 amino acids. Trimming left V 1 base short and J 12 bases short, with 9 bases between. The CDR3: CASSLVSRELFF. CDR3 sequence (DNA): TGTGCCAGCAGCTTAGTATCCCGGGAACTGTTTTTT.

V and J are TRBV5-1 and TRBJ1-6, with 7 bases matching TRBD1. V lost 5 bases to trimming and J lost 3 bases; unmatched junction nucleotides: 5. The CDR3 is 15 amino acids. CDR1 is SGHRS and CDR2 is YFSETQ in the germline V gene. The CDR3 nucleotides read TGCGCCAGCAGTCACGGACAGGTCTATAATTCACCCCTCCACTTT. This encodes CASSHGQVYNSPLHF.

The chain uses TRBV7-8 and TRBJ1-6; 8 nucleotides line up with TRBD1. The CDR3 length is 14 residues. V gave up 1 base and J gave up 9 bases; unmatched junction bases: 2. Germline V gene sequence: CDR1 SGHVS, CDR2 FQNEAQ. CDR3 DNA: TGTGCCAGCAGCTTAGGACAGGGGAGTTCACCCCTCCACTTT. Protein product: CASSLGQGSSPLHF.

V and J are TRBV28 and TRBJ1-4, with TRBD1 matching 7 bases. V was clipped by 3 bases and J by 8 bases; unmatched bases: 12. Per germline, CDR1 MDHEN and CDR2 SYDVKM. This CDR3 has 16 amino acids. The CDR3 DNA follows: TGTGCCAGCAGTTTGACCCTGAGGGCAGGGGGGGAAAAACTGTTTTTT. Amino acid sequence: CASSLTLRAGGEKLFF.

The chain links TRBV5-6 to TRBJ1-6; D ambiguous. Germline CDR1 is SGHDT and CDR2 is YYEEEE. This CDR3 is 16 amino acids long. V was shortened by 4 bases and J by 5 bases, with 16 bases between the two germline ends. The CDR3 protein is CASSSEGRTDNSPLHF. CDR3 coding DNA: TGTGCCAGCAGCAGCGAGGGCAGGACCGATAATTCACCCCTCCACTTT.

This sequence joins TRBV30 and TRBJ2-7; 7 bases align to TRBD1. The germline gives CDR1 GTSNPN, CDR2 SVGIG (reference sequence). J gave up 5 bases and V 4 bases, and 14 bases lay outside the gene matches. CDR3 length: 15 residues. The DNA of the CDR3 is TGTGCCTGGACCTCCCGACAGGGTATGGTCGACGAGCAGTACTTC. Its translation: CAWTSRQGMVDEQYF.

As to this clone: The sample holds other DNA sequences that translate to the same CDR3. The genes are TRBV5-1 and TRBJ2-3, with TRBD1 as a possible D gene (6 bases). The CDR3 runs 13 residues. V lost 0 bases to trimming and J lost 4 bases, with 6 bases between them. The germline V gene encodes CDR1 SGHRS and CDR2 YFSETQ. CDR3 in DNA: TGCGCCAGCAGCTTGGAGGGGGCAGATACGCAGTATTTT. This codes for CASSLEGADTQYF.

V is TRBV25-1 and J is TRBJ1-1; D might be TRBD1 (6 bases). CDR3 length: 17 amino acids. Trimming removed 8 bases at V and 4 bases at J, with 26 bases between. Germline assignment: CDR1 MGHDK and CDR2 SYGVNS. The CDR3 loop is CASSGAQAWGGGTEAFF. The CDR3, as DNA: TGTGCCAGCTCAGGGGCTCAGGCTTGGGGAGGAGGCACTGAAGCTTTCTTT.

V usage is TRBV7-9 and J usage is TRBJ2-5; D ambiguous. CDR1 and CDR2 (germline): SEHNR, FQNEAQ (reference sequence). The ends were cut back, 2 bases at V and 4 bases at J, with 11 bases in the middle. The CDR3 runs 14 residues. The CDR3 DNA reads TGTGCCAGCAGCTTAATTGCAGGTGGAGAGACCCAGTACTTC. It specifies CASSLIAGGETQYF.

The chain's CDR3 is CASSEAMSTGELFF. CDR3 DNA: TGTGCCAGCAGTGAAGCGATGAGCACCGGGGAGCTGTTTTTT. V and J are TRBV2 and TRBJ2-2; D is unresolved. Germline CDR1 SNHLY, CDR2 FYNNEI. The CDR3 spans 14 residues. The germline V and J ends were trimmed by 0 bases and 4 bases, with 6 bases remaining between them.

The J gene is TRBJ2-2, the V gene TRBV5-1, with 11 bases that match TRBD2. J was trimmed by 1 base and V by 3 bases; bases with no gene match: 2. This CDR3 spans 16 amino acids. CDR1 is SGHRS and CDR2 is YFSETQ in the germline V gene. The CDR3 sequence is CASSYGLAGNTGELFF. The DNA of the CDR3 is TGCGCCAGCAGCTATGGACTAGCGGGGAACACCGGGGAGCTGTTTTTT.

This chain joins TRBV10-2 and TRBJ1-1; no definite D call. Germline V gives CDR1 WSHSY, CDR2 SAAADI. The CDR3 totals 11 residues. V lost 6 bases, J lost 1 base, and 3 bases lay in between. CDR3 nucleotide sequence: TGCGCCAGCAGAGGGAACACTGAAGCTTTCTTT. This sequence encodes CASRGNTEAFF.

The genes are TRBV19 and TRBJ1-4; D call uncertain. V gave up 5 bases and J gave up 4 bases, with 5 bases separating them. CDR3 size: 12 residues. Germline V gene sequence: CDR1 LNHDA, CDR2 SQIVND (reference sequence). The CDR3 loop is CASSFYNEKLFF. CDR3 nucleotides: TGTGCCAGTAGTTTTTATAATGAAAAACTGTTTTTT. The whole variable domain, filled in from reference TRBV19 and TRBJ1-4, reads DGGITQSPKYLFRKEGQNVTLSCEQNLNHDAMYWYRQDPGQGLRLIYYSQIVNDFQKGDIAEGYSVSREKKESFPLTVTSAQKNPTAFYLCASSFYNEKLFFGSGTQLSVL.

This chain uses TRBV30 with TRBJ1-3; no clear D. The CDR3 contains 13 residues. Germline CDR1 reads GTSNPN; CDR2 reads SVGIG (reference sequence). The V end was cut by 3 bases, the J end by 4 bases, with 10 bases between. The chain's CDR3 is CAWRHGRGNTIYF. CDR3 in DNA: TGTGCCTGGAGGCACGGTCGGGGAAACACCATATATTTT.

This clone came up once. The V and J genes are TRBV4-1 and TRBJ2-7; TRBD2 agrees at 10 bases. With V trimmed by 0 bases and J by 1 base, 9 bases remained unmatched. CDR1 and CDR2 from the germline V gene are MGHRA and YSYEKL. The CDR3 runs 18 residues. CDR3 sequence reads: CASSQDRDRTSGSYEQYF. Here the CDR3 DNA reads TGCGCCAGCAGCCAAGATCGGGACCGGACTAGCGGATCCTACGAGCAGTACTTC.

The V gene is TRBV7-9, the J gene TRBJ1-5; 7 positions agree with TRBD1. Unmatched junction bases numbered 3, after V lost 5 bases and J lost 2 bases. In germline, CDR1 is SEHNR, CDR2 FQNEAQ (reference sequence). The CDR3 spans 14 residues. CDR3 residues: CASSLDRGNQPQHF. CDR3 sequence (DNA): TGTGCCAGCAGCCTAGACAGGGGCAATCAGCCCCAGCATTTT. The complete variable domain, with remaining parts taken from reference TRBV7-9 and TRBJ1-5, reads DTGVSQNPRHKITKRGQNVTFRCDPISEHNRLYWYRQTLGQGPEFLTYFQNEAQLEKSRLLSDRFSAERPKGSFSTLEIQRTEQGDSAMYLCASSLDRGNQPQHFGDGTRLSIL.

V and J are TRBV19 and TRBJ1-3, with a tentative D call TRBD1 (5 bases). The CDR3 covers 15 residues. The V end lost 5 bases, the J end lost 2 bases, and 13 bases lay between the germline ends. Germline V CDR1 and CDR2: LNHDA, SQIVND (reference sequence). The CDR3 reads CASSDNGAAGNTIYF. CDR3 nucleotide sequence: TGTGCCAGTAGTGATAATGGGGCCGCTGGAAACACCATATATTTT. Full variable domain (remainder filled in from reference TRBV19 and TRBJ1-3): DGGITQSPKYLFRKEGQNVTLSCEQNLNHDAMYWYRQDPGQGLRLIYYSQIVNDFQKGDIAEGYSVSREKKESFPLTVTSAQKNPTAFYLCASSDNGAAGNTIYFGEGSWLTVV.

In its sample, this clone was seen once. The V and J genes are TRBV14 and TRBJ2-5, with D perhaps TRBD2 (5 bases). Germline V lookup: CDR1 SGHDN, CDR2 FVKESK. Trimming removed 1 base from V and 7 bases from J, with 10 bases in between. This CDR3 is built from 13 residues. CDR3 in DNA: TGTGCCAGCAGCCAAGGAGGGATCGGGACCCAGTACTTC. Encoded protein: CASSQGGIGTQYF. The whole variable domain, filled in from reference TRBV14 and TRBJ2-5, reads EAGVTQFPSHSVIEKGQTVTLRCDPISGHDNLYWYRRVMGKEIKFLLHFVKESKQDESGMPNNRFLAERTGGTYSTLKVQPAELEDSGVYFCASSQGGIGTQYFGPGTRLLVL.